The 12 T cell receptor beta chains below come from one sample, sequenced in a study of blood T cell repertoires in COVID-19. Some clones are missing from TCRdb's copy, which holds only in-frame ones; the method was immunoSEQ multiplex PCR. Found here are 150,000 to 200,000 clones, around 85% of them singletons; the top ten hold about 10%. Sample: peripheral blood. These receptors originate from a man aged 55 to 70 with active or convalescent COVID-19.

In its sample, this clone was seen once. The chain recombines TRBV24-1 with TRBJ1-5; tentative D call: TRBD1 (6 bases). There are 11 residues in the CDR3. CDR1 is KGHDR, CDR2 SFDVKD, per germline. V was trimmed by 7 bases and J by 9 bases, leaving 9 bases between them. The chain's CDR3 is CATSTDRPQHF. For the CDR3, the DNA is TGTGCCACCAGCACGGACAGGCCCCAGCATTTT.

This clone was picked up a small number of times. The gene calls are TRBV6-5 and TRBJ2-5; TRBD2 might be the D (6 bases). Germline CDR1 reads MNHEY; CDR2 reads SVGAGI. The CDR3 sequence is 13 residues long. Trimming cost V 4 bases and J 5 bases, with 11 bases left between them. The CDR3 is CASSLGLQETQYF. The CDR3 nucleotides read TGTGCCAGCAGTTTAGGACTACAGGAGACCCAGTACTTC.

The J gene is TRBJ1-2, the V gene TRBV2; 7 positions match TRBD1. The junction had 11 bases not matched to a gene; V was cut back by 3 bases and J by 4 bases. CDR3 length: 16 residues. Germline V gene lookup returns CDR1 SNHLY and CDR2 FYNNEI. CDR3 amino acids: CASSDSGGASGYGYTF. CDR3 nucleotide sequence: TGTGCCAGCAGTGATTCAGGGGGTGCCTCGGGCTATGGCTACACCTTC.

The chain joins TRBV7-9 to TRBJ2-2, with D unresolved. CDR1 is SEHNR and CDR2 is FQNEAQ in the germline V gene (reference sequence). The CDR3 covers 14 residues. V lost 5 bases to trimming and J lost 0 bases, with 7 bases between them. For the CDR3, the DNA is TGTGCCAGCAGCCGAAACACGAACACCGGGGAGCTGTTTTTT. Its translation: CASSRNTNTGELFF.

V and J are TRBV7-2 and TRBJ2-5, with D maybe TRBD2 (5 bases). V gave up 7 bases and J gave up 9 bases, with 12 bases separating them. There are 11 residues in the CDR3. Germline CDR1 is SGHTA and CDR2 is FQGNSA. CDR3 DNA sequence: TGTGCCAGCACCGGGGTTGGACCCCAGTACTTC. Translating it yields CASTGVGPQYF.

The rearrangement uses TRBV18 and TRBJ2-7, with TRBD1 matching over 10 bases. Per the germline V gene, CDR1 is KGHSH and CDR2 is LQKENI. V lost 5 bases to trimming and J lost 3 bases; unmatched junction nucleotides: 1. This CDR3 is built from 13 residues. CDR3 nucleotides: TGTGCCAGCTCAGGACAGGGGGACTACGAGCAGTACTTC. Its translation: CASSGQGDYEQYF.

The chain links TRBV29-1 to TRBJ1-1; 7 nucleotides line up with TRBD1. Germline assignment: CDR1 SQVTM and CDR2 ANQGSEA. The CDR3 extends over 11 amino acids. The ends lost 7 bases at V and 7 bases at J; junction bases unmatched: 6. CDR3 DNA sequence: TGCAGCGCCCGGGACAGAGTTGAAGCTTTCTTT. Its protein is CSARDRVEAFF.

V and J are TRBV3-1 (or the pseudogene TRBV3-2) and TRBJ2-2; 7 bases match TRBD1. The germline V gene has CDR1 LGHDT and CDR2 YNNKEL (reference sequence). The V segment lost 2 bases and the J segment 5 bases; nucleotides outside the gene matches: 5. The CDR3 extends over 15 amino acids. This chain's CDR3 is CASSQSTGRTGELFF. The CDR3 nucleotides read TGTGCCAGCAGCCAATCGACAGGGCGGACCGGGGAGCTGTTTTTT.

The rearrangement links TRBV29-1 to TRBJ2-7; maybe TRBD2 (5 bases). V lost 7 bases and J 0 bases, leaving 13 bases between the germline ends. The germline CDR1 and CDR2 sequences are SQVTM and ANQGSEA. This CDR3 is 13 amino acids long. CDR3 DNA: TGCAGCGCCGGGGAGTCGGGCTCCTACGAGCAGTACTTC. Translation gives CSAGESGSYEQYF.

The chain joins TRBV5-1 to TRBJ1-5, with D unresolved. The length of the CDR3 is 15 residues. Per the germline V gene, CDR1 is SGHRS and CDR2 is YFSETQ. Trimming shortened V by 1 base and J by 1 base, and 9 bases separated the two germline ends. The CDR3 protein is CASSLSSGSNQPQHF. In nucleotides, the CDR3 is TGCGCCAGCAGCTTGTCCTCAGGAAGCAATCAGCCCCAGCATTTT.

The chain couples TRBV19 to TRBJ1-2; possibly TRBD1 for D (6 bases). CDR1 and CDR2 (germline): LNHDA, SQIVND (reference sequence). CDR3 size: 15 residues. The V and J ends lost 0 bases and 8 bases respectively, with 16 bases between them. DNA for the CDR3: TGTGCCAGTAGTATAGAACGGAACAGGGTACAGGGCTACACCTTC. Residues: CASSIERNRVQGYTF. Looking up the rest from reference TRBV19 and TRBJ1-2 gives the full variable domain: DGGITQSPKYLFRKEGQNVTLSCEQNLNHDAMYWYRQDPGQGLRLIYYSQIVNDFQKGDIAEGYSVSREKKESFPLTVTSAQKNPTAFYLCASSIERNRVQGYTFGSGTRLTVV.

The genes are TRBV4-2 and TRBJ1-2; 8 bases line up with TRBD1. This CDR3 has 15 amino acids. The V gene end was trimmed by 1 base and the J gene end by 3 bases; junction bases not matched to a gene: 4. The germline V gene encodes CDR1 LGHNA and CDR2 YNFKEQ. CDR3 coding DNA: TGTGCCAGCAGCCAAGTTCAGGGGGCGGACTATGGCTACACCTTC. Protein sequence: CASSQVQGADYGYTF.